This T cell receptor (beta chain) appears in the sequencing data of a study of blood T cell repertoires in COVID-19. Whole-study context: Samples representing acute and convalescent COVID-19 were sourced from the United States, Italy and Spain. Nucleic acid was either cDNA or gDNA, and it came from T cells, B-cell-depleted T cells, or PBMCs.

How the authors handled the data: By means of reference gene primer amplification, nucleated cell counts were estimated. The method was immunoSEQ multiplex PCR; TCRdb's version includes in-frame clones alone and lacks a portion of them. That table furnishes V, J and clone size, whereas the DNA furnished D and trimming. Altogether 200,000 to 250,000 clones are present, under 90% being singletons, with the ten largest covering about 3.8%. Germline-derived CDR1 and CDR2 are SGHVS and FQNEAQ. There are 13 residues in the CDR3. V shed 0 bases and J shed 12 bases, with 14 bases lying between them. This clonotype was obtained from a woman over 75 with acute or convalescent COVID-19. Sequenced sample: peripheral blood. The chain recombines TRBV7-8 with TRBJ1-1; D unresolved. The CDR3 loop is CASSLAGGSGTFF. The CDR3 DNA reads TGTGCCAGCAGCTTAGCAGGAGGGTCAGGAACTTTCTTT.